A single sample gave rise to the 32 T cell receptor beta chains below, sequenced in a study of Graves' ophthalmopathy and Graves' hyperthyroidism. The authors amplified TCR beta CDR3 regions, and they did so from RNA transcripts for repertoire sequencing. In the first round, RT-PCR was carried out with HTBI primers, and a multiplex PCR formed the second round. TCRdb fed the multiplex PCR reads into MiXCR, producing one record per CDR3 protein. Of 680,000 or so distinct CDR3 sequences in the sample, about 20% were seen once. The material sequenced was peripheral blood. Receptors were obtained from a woman between 18 and 30 years old with stable Graves' hyperthyroidism. Some clones in this sample may be carry-over from other donors' samples.

J is TRBJ2-7 and V is TRBV2, with D perhaps TRBD2 (5 bases). The V gene's germline CDR1 is SNHLY and CDR2 FYNNEI. V was trimmed by 2 bases and J by 5 bases, leaving 13 bases between them. The CDR3 covers 14 residues. CDR3 residues: CASSEKRERDEQYF. DNA for the CDR3: TGTGCCAGCAGTGAAAAGAGGGAGAGGGACGAGCAGTACTTC. The whole variable domain, filled in from reference TRBV2 and TRBJ2-7, reads EPEVTQTPSHQVTQMGQEVILRCVPISNHLYFYWYRQILGQKVEFLVSFYNNEISEKSEIFDDQFSVERPDGSNFTLKIRSTKLEDSAMYFCASSEKRERDEQYFGPGTRLTVT.

The table lists this clonotype with a few counts. The chain recombines TRBV11-1 with TRBJ2-7; weak D call: TRBD2 (7 bases). Germline CDR1 is SGHAT and CDR2 is FQDESV (reference sequence). Trimming pared 5 bases from V and 3 bases from J, leaving 17 bases between. The CDR3 has 15 residues. This chain's CDR3 is CASSPGGGPRYEQYF. The CDR3 DNA follows: TGTGCCAGCAGCCCGGGGGGCGGACCCCGCTACGAGCAGTACTTC.

This clonotype was observed a handful of times. V and J are TRBV28 and TRBJ2-2; D is unclear. Germline lookup yields CDR1 MDHEN and CDR2 SYDVKM. This CDR3 spans 13 amino acids. The ends were cut back, 4 bases at V and 10 bases at J, with 13 bases in the middle. Here the CDR3 DNA reads TGTGCCAGCAGTTCAACCGTAACCCTGGAGCTGTTTTTT. Residues: CASSSTVTLELFF.

This clonotype came up many times. The rearrangement uses TRBV18 and TRBJ1-1; D remains ambiguous. The V gene lost 4 bases and the J gene lost 6 bases, with 15 bases spanning the gap. Germline V gene lookup returns CDR1 KGHSH and CDR2 LQKENI. The CDR3 contains 14 residues. CDR3 protein: CASSLERGVAEAFF. DNA of the CDR3: TGTGCCAGCTCACTTGAGCGGGGTGTCGCTGAAGCTTTCTTT.

The V call is TRBV6-1, the J call TRBJ1-5, with 8 nucleotides matching TRBD1. The germline CDR1 and CDR2 sequences are MNHNS and SASEGT. The CDR3 runs 16 residues. V trimming: 8 bases; J trimming: 7 bases; junction bases outside the gene matches: 16. DNA of the CDR3: TGTGCCAGCGGGCCCGGACAGGGAATAGTATTGCAGCCCCAGCATTTT. The encoded protein is CASGPGQGIVLQPQHF.

On this clonotype: Since no conserved phenylalanine or tryptophan closes the CDR3, a read error is the likely cause. The chain is built from TRBV20-1 and TRBJ1-2, with D possibly matching TRBD1 (5 bases). The CDR3 is 15 amino acids. Germline V gene data show CDR1 as DFQATT and CDR2 as SNEGSKA (reference sequence). The V gene lost 5 bases and the J gene lost 4 bases, with 20 bases spanning the gap. CDR3 nucleotide sequence: TGCAGTGCTCAGGGTTTGGGTGTTTGGGTCTATGGCTACACCGTC. Translation gives CSAQGLGVWVYGYTV.

This clonotype was seen ten or more times. The chain uses TRBV12-3 or TRBV12-4 and TRBJ1-1; 7 bases line up with TRBD1. With 2 bases clipped from V and 1 base from J, the junction kept 4 bases outside the gene matches. This CDR3 is 15 amino acids long. CDR3 protein: CASSLRQGRNTEAFF. CDR3 bases: TGTGCCAGCAGTTTACGACAGGGCAGGAACACTGAAGCTTTCTTT.

This clonotype occurred a few times. This chain connects TRBV28 to TRBJ1-1; TRBD1 is a possible D gene (5 bases). Per germline, CDR1 MDHEN and CDR2 SYDVKM. V was pared by 8 bases and J by 1 base, with 17 bases between. The CDR3 has 15 residues. The DNA of the CDR3 is TGTGCCAGCCGGGACCCGAGGCGGGCGAACACTGAAGCTTTCTTT. Amino acids: CASRDPRRANTEAFF.

This chain uses TRBV6-5 with TRBJ1-1; 8 nucleotides align to TRBD1. Germline V gene lookup returns CDR1 MNHEY and CDR2 SVGAGI. V was pared by 0 bases and J by 2 bases, with 8 bases of the junction left unmatched. CDR3 length equals 17 residues. The CDR3: CASSYSSLGQGNTEAFF. The DNA for the CDR3 is TGTGCCAGCAGTTACTCTTCCCTCGGACAGGGAAACACTGAAGCTTTCTTT.

This clonotype turned up a few times. The rearrangement uses TRBV6-5 and TRBJ2-5, with 11 bases aligning to TRBD2. The ends lost 2 bases at V and 5 bases at J; junction bases unmatched: 10. Per germline, CDR1 MNHEY and CDR2 SVGAGI. The CDR3 is 17 amino acids. CDR3 amino acids: CASSYPRSGGARETQYF. The CDR3 bases are TGTGCCAGCAGTTACCCCCGTAGCGGGGGGGCTCGGGAGACCCAGTACTTC.

This clonotype was observed many times. The rearrangement links TRBV4-2 to TRBJ1-1; a weak D match, TRBD1 (5 bases). Germline CDR1 is LGHNA and CDR2 is YNFKEQ. The ends were cut back, 4 bases at V and 3 bases at J, with 18 bases in the middle. This CDR3 spans 16 amino acids. The CDR3 loop reads CASSRRGGDLHTEAFF. In DNA, the CDR3 is TGTGCCAGCAGCCGACGAGGAGGGGACCTTCACACTGAAGCTTTCTTT.

Details on this clonotype: A much larger clone lies a single base off, so this may be a read error. This rearrangement joins TRBV19 to TRBJ1-2; 8 bases agree with TRBD1. The V gene's germline CDR1 is LNHDA and CDR2 SQIVND (reference sequence). The CDR3 extends over 14 amino acids. CDR3 bases: TGTGCCAGTATTGGCCAGGGGGCAAATTATGGCTACGCCTTC. This sequence encodes CASIGQGANYGYAF.

This clonotype was seen a few times. The rearrangement links TRBV10-3 to TRBJ1-2; D remains ambiguous. V was cut by 10 bases and J by 7 bases, with 13 bases left in between. The CDR3 length is 11 residues. Germline loops: CDR1 ENHRY, CDR2 SYGVKD. Here the CDR3 DNA reads TGTGCCACCTGGGGTCGTCTTGGCTACACCTTC. It is translated as CATWGRLGYTF.

This clonotype has ten or more counts. CDR3 region: CASSVVAGAQETQYF. CDR3 nucleotides: TGTGCCAGTAGTGTCGTCGCGGGAGCGCAAGAGACCCAGTACTTC. J is TRBJ2-5 and V is TRBV19; TRBD2 matches at 7 bases. Germline-derived CDR1 and CDR2 are LNHDA and SQIVND (reference sequence). This CDR3 region has 15 residues. J gave up 2 bases and V 5 bases, and 8 bases lay outside the gene matches.

In its sample, this clonotype was seen many times. This chain links TRBV12-3 or TRBV12-4 with TRBJ1-5; D is ambiguous. With 1 base removed from V and 7 bases from J, the gap between germline ends came to 14 bases. This CDR3 spans 15 amino acids. Written as DNA, the CDR3 is TGTGCCAGCAGTTTAGGGGGTATAGCGTGGCAGCCCCAGCATTTT. Amino acid sequence: CASSLGGIAWQPQHF.

This clonotype was recorded a few times. The chain recombines TRBV12-3 or TRBV12-4 with TRBJ2-5; D gene ambiguous. The length of the CDR3 is 13 residues. The V end was cut by 1 base, the J end by 5 bases, with 8 bases between. In DNA form, the CDR3 reads TGTGCCAGCAGTTTAGTCTTGAGGGAGACCCAGTACTTC. Translated: CASSLVLRETQYF.

The table lists this clonotype with a few counts. This chain connects TRBV6-1 to TRBJ2-2; 8 nucleotides match TRBD1. The CDR3 totals 17 residues. Germline V gene sequence: CDR1 MNHNS, CDR2 SASEGT. V was pared by 4 bases and J by 6 bases, with 13 bases of the junction left unmatched. CDR3 nucleotide sequence: TGTGCCAGCAGTGGAGCGTTCACAGGGGGATTTTCCGGGGAGCTGTTTTTT. Its protein is CASSGAFTGGFSGELFF.

This clonotype was seen many times. The chain joins TRBV11-2 to TRBJ2-2; 9 nucleotides agree with TRBD2. There are 16 residues in the CDR3. Germline values: CDR1 SGHAT, CDR2 FQNNGV. V dropped 5 bases and J dropped 7; count of bases not matched to a gene: 11. The DNA of the CDR3 is TGTGCCAGCAGCCTGTTTAGCGGGAGTAAGGGCGGGGAGCTGTTTTTT. Encoded protein: CASSLFSGSKGGELFF.

The V call is TRBV3-1, the J call TRBJ2-5; possible D gene TRBD2, 5 bases. The germline V and J ends were trimmed by 1 base and 4 bases, with 16 bases remaining between them. The V gene's germline CDR1 is LGHDT and CDR2 YNNKEL (reference sequence). The CDR3 covers 16 residues. DNA of the CDR3: TGTGCCAGCAGCCAAGGGGAATTAGCGCAAGCAGAGACCCAGTACTTC. It yields the protein CASSQGELAQAETQYF.

The chain has TRBV6-1 and TRBJ1-1; no reliable D call. V was cut by 10 bases and J by 3 bases, with 9 bases left in between. Per the germline V gene, CDR1 is MNHNS and CDR2 is SASEGT. There are 11 residues in the CDR3. CDR3 residues: CAIRSYTEAFF. The DNA for the CDR3 is TGTGCCATCCGGTCTTACACTGAAGCTTTCTTT.

This rearrangement joins TRBV12-3 or TRBV12-4 to TRBJ2-7, with 10 bases that match TRBD2. This CDR3 has 17 amino acids. Losses at the gene ends were 5 bases for V and 0 bases for J; bases not matched to a gene: 10. The chain's CDR3 is CASSDARLAGDSYEQYF. The CDR3 DNA reads as TGTGCCAGCAGTGATGCTCGGCTAGCGGGGGACTCCTACGAGCAGTACTTC.

This clonotype was detected a few times. It is likely a read error, because the conserved phenylalanine at the end of the CDR3 is missing. V is TRBV6-1 and J is TRBJ1-1; D not certain. Germline V gene sequence: CDR1 MNHNS, CDR2 SASEGT. V was trimmed by 6 bases and J by 3 bases, leaving 17 bases between them. This CDR3 comprises 15 residues. CDR3 nucleotide sequence: TGTGCCAGCAGCCAAGGGATGATTAGGGACACTGAAGCTTTCCTT. Amino acid sequence: CASSQGMIRDTEAFL.

This clonotype was detected many times. The chain recombines TRBV12-3 or TRBV12-4 with TRBJ2-7; D is possibly TRBD2 (6 bases). The CDR3 totals 15 residues. Trimming pared 5 bases from V and 0 bases from J, leaving 14 bases between. The CDR3 DNA reads as TGTGCCAGCAGTAACACCGGGACTTTCTCCTACGAGCAGTACTTC. The encoded protein is CASSNTGTFSYEQYF.

The chain links TRBV6-2 or TRBV6-3 to TRBJ1-1; D possibly corresponds to TRBD1 (6 bases). This CDR3 is 13 amino acids long. CDR1 and CDR2 from the germline V gene are MNHEY and SVGEGT. The ends were cut back, 10 bases at V and 3 bases at J, with 15 bases in the middle. CDR3: CAIGGGRDTEAFF. In DNA form, the CDR3 reads TGTGCCATCGGGGGGGGCAGGGACACTGAAGCTTTCTTT.

This clonotype was observed many times. This chain connects TRBV3-1 to TRBJ1-1; D call uncertain. CDR1 and CDR2 from the germline V gene are LGHDT and YNNKEL (reference sequence). This CDR3 spans 15 amino acids. V lost 6 bases and J 0 bases, leaving 14 bases between the germline ends. The CDR3 region has the DNA TGTGCCAGCAGATATTCTACGCTCATGAACACTGAAGCTTTCTTT. Residues: CASRYSTLMNTEAFF.

The rearrangement joins TRBV6-2 or TRBV6-3 to TRBJ2-6; TRBD1 matches 8 bases. V lost 0 bases, J lost 0 bases, and 4 bases stayed unmatched. This CDR3 has 18 amino acids. Germline V gives CDR1 MNHEY, CDR2 SVGEGT. The CDR3 coding sequence is TGTGCCAGCAGTTACTCACCAGGGGGCCACTCTGGGGCCAACGTCCTGACTTTC. Its translation: CASSYSPGGHSGANVLTF.

In its sample, this clonotype was seen a few times. This rearrangement joins TRBV2 to TRBJ1-1, with 11 bases lining up with TRBD1. The CDR3 consists of 15 residues. V shed 5 bases and J 1 base; nucleotides not matched to a gene: 3. CDR1 is SNHLY and CDR2 is FYNNEI in the germline V gene. In DNA form, the CDR3 reads TGTGCCAGCAGTTTCGGACAGGGGGCGAACACTGAAGCTTTCTTT. This sequence encodes CASSFGQGANTEAFF.

This clonotype was recorded many times. This rearrangement joins TRBV13 to TRBJ1-1; tentatively, D is TRBD1 (5 bases). V lost 5 bases, J lost 5 bases, and 18 bases lay in between. CDR1 is PRHDT, CDR2 FYEKMQ, per germline (reference sequence). This CDR3 is built from 15 residues. The chain's CDR3 is CASSPRKGRRTEAFF. DNA of the CDR3: TGTGCCAGCAGCCCTCGAAAGGGACGACGGACTGAAGCTTTCTTT.

This clonotype was seen only a few times. The V and J genes are TRBV6-1 and TRBJ2-4; D may match TRBD1 or TRBD2 (5 bases each). There are 14 residues in the CDR3. Trimming stripped 10 bases from V and 4 bases from J, with 17 bases between. The germline CDR1 and CDR2 sequences are MNHNS and SASEGT. The CDR3 nucleotides are TGTGCCACCATGACGGGCAGGGAGAAAAACATTCAGTACTTC. Amino acid sequence: CATMTGREKNIQYF.

This clonotype was detected only a few times. V is TRBV6-5 and J is TRBJ2-7; 10 nucleotides agree with TRBD2. The CDR3 runs 16 residues. V lost 2 bases to trimming and J lost 5 bases; unmatched junction nucleotides: 9. Germline CDR1 and CDR2: MNHEY and SVGAGI. CDR3 in DNA: TGTGCCAGCAGTTACCGAGCGGGAGGGATTATAAACGAGCAGTACTTC. This sequence encodes CASSYRAGGIINEQYF.

This clonotype was counted ten times or more. This sequence joins TRBV7-2 and TRBJ1-1; 9 bases align to TRBD1. After removal of 5 bases from V and 5 bases from J, the junction contained 6 bases not matched to a gene. Germline assignment: CDR1 SGHTA and CDR2 FQGNSA. This CDR3 contains 14 residues. DNA for the CDR3: TGTGCCAGCAGCCCCCACAGGGGGCGAACTGAAGCTTTCTTT. It encodes CASSPHRGRTEAFF.

A remark on this clonotype: The conserved final phenylalanine or tryptophan is absent from the CDR3, which likely points to a read error. This rearrangement joins TRBV14 to TRBJ1-6; D gene unclear. The CDR3 extends over 15 amino acids. Looked up from germline, CDR1 is SGHDN and CDR2 is FVKESK. Trimming removed 2 bases from V and 7 bases from J, with 12 bases in between. CDR3 amino acids: CASSQLILGNSPLHL. The CDR3 DNA is TGTGCCAGCAGCCAATTAATCTTGGGGAATTCACCCCTCCACCTT.